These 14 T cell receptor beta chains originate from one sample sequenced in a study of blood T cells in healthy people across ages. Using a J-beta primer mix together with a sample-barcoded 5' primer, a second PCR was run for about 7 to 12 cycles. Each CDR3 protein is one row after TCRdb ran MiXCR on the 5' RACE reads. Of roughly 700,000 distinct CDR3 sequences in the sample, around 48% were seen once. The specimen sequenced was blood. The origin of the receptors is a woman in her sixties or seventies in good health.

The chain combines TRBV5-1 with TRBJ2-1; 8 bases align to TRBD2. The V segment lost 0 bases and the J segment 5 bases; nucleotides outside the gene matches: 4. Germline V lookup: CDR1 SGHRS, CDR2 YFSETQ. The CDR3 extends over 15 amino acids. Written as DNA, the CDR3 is TGCGCCAGCAGCTTGGTGGCGGGAGGAGACAATGAGCAGTTCTTC. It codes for CASSLVAGGDNEQFF. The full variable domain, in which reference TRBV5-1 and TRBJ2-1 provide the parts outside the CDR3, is KAGVTQTPRYLIKTRGQQVTLSCSPISGHRSVSWYQQTPGQGLQFLFEYFSETQRNKGNFPGRFSGRQFSNSRSEMNVSTLELGDSALYLCASSLVAGGDNEQFFGPGTRLTVL.

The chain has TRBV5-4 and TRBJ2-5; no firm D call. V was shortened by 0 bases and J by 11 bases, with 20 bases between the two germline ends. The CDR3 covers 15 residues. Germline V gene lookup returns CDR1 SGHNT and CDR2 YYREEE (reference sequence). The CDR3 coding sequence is TGTGCCAGCAGCTTGGATGGTACTACATACAATGAGCAGTACTTC. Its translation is CASSLDGTTYNEQYF.

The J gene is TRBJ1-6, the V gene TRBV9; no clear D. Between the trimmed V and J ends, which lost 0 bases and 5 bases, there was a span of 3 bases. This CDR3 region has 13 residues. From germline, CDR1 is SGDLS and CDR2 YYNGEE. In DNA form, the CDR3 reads TGTGCCAGCAGCGTAGGGAATAATTCACCCCTCCACTTT. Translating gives CASSVGNNSPLHF. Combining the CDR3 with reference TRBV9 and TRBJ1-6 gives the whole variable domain DSGVTQTPKHLITATGQRVTLRCSPRSGDLSVYWYQQSLDQGLQFLIQYYNGEERAKGNILERFSAQQFPDLHSELNLSSLELGDSALYFCASSVGNNSPLHFGNGTRLTVT.

The CDR3 region is CSALREDSYNEQFF. CDR3 in DNA: TGCAGTGCTCTGCGGGAGGACTCCTACAATGAGCAGTTCTTC. The chain carries TRBV20-1 and TRBJ2-1; 8 positions agree with TRBD2. The CDR3 extends over 14 amino acids. Germline CDR1 is DFQATT and CDR2 is SNEGSKA (reference sequence). Trimming at V came to 5 bases and at J to 0 bases, leaving 3 bases not matched to a gene.

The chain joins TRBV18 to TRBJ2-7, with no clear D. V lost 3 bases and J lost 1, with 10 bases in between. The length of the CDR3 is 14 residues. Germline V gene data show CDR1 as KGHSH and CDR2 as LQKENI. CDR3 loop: CASSPRQTSYEQYF. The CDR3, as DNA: TGTGCCAGCTCACCGCGGCAGACTTCCTACGAGCAGTACTTC.

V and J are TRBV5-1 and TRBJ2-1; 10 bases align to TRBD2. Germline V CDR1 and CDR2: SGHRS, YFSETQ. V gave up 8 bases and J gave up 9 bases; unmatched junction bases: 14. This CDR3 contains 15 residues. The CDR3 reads CASCAGLAGASEQFF. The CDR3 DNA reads TGCGCCAGTTGCGCGGGGCTAGCGGGAGCCAGTGAGCAGTTCTTC.

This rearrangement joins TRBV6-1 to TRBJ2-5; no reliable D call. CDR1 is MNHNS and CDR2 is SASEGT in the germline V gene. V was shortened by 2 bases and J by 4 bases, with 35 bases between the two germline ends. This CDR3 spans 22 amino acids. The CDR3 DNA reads TGTGCCAGCAGTGAATTCACGTCGATTGGGCCCACGACGAGACCACGCGGAGAGACCCAGTACTTC. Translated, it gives CASSEFTSIGPTTRPRGETQYF.

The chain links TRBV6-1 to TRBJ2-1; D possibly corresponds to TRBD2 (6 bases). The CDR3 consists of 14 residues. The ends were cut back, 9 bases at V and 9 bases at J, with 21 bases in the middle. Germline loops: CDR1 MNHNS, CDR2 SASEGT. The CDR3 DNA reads TGTGCCAGTCGCCTCCGGGAGCCCACCCCTGAGCAGTTCTTC. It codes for CASRLREPTPEQFF.

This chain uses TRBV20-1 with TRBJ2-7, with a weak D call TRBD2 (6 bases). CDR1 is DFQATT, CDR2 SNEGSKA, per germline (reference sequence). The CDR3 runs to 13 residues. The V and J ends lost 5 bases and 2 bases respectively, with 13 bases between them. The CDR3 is CSAGRGRTYEQYF. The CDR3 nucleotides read TGCAGTGCTGGTCGGGGGAGGACCTACGAGCAGTACTTC.

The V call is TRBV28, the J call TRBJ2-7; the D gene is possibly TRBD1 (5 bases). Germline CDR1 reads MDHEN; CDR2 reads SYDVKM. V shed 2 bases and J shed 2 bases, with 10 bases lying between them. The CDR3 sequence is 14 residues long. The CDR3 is CASSLRGPTYEQYF. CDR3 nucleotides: TGTGCCAGCAGTTTAAGGGGCCCTACCTACGAGCAGTACTTC.

The CDR3 DNA is TGCAGTGCCGGGAGGGCCGCAGAGACCCAGTACTTC. As protein: CSAGRAAETQYF. The chain employs TRBV20-1 and TRBJ2-5; 8 bases agree with TRBD2. The CDR3 length is 12 residues. V trimming: 6 bases; J trimming: 4 bases; junction bases outside the gene matches: 4. Germline CDR1 and CDR2: DFQATT and SNEGSKA (reference sequence).

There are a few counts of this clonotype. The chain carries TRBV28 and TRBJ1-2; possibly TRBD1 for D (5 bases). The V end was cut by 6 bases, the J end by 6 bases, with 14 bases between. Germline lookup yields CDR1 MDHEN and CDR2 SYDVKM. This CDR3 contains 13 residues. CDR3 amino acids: CASRAPQVDGYTF. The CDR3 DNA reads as TGTGCCAGCAGGGCCCCACAGGTTGATGGCTACACCTTC.

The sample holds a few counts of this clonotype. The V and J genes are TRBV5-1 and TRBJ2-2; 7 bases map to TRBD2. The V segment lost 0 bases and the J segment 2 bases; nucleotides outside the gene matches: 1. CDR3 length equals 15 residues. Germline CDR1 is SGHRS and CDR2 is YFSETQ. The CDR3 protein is CASSLGGSNTGELFF. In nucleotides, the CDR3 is TGCGCCAGCAGCTTGGGCGGGAGTAACACCGGGGAGCTGTTTTTT.

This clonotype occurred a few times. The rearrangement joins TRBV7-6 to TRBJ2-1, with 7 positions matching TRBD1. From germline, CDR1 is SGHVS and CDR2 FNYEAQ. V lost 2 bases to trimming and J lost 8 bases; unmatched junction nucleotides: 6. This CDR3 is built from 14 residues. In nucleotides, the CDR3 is TGTGCCAGCAGCTTAAGGGGGCCGCGGGATGAGCAGTTCTTC. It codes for CASSLRGPRDEQFF.